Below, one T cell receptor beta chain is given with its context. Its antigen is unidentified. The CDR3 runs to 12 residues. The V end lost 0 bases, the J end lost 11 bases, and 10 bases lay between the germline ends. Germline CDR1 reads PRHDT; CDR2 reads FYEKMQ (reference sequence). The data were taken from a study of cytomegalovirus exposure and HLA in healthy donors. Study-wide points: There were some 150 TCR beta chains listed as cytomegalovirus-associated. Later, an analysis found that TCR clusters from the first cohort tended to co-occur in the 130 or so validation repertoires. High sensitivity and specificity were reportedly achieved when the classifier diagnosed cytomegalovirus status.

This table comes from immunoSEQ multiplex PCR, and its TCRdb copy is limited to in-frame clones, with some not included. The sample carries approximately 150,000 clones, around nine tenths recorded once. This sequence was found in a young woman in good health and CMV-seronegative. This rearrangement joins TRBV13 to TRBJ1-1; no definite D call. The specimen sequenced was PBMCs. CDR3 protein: CASSLGGGVAFF. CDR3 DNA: TGTGCCAGCAGCTTAGGGGGAGGTGTTGCTTTCTTT.